Listed here are 22 T cell receptor beta chains from one sample, sequenced in a study of human T cells and chemical hapten exposure. As for time point: patch test 1, 2 weeks after DPC sensitization. Treatment defined: therapeutic diphenylcyclopropenone sensitization with weekly scalp DPC. MiXCR was run by TCRdb on the RACE reads, yielding one entry per CDR3 protein. This repertoire shows roughly 200,000 distinct CDR3 sequences, around 20% found once; its top ten account for 6.7%. Sample: whole blood, taken in connection with sensitization to the hapten diphenylcyclopropenone (DPC). The receptor set was obtained from a woman in her 50s with alopecia areata. Some clones in this sample may be carry-over from other donors' samples.

This chain links TRBV5-1 with TRBJ1-6, with 8 bases fitting TRBD1. The germline CDR1 and CDR2 sequences are SGHRS and YFSETQ. The CDR3 loop spans 16 amino acids. Unmatched junction bases numbered 4, after V lost 0 bases and J lost 5 bases. CDR3 DNA sequence: TGCGCCAGCAGCTTGGTAATGGGACAGGATAATTCACCCCTCCACTTT. As protein: CASSLVMGQDNSPLHF. The variable domain in full, completed from reference TRBV5-1 and TRBJ1-6, reads KAGVTQTPRYLIKTRGQQVTLSCSPISGHRSVSWYQQTPGQGLQFLFEYFSETQRNKGNFPGRFSGRQFSNSRSEMNVSTLELGDSALYLCASSLVMGQDNSPLHFGNGTRLTVT.

The chain has TRBV12-3 or TRBV12-4 and TRBJ2-1, with D possibly being TRBD2 (5 bases). This CDR3 comprises 16 residues. Trimming cost V 3 bases and J 2 bases, with 14 bases left between them. The CDR3 DNA is TGTGCCAGCAGTTTGAGGGTTCCCCACCCCTACAATGAGCAGTTCTTC. Its translation: CASSLRVPHPYNEQFF.

The chain links TRBV10-1 to TRBJ2-3; 7 bases match TRBD1. In germline, CDR1 is WNHNN, CDR2 SYGVQD (reference sequence). The V and J ends lost 6 bases and 3 bases, in that order; junction bases with no gene match: 12. The CDR3 extends over 16 amino acids. DNA for the CDR3: TGCGCCAGCAGCCAACGAGGGGGCGTTGATACAGATACGCAGTATTTT. It encodes CASSQRGGVDTDTQYF.

CDR3 sequence reads: CSVEVQGGTEAFF. DNA for the CDR3: TGCAGCGTTGAAGTTCAGGGGGGCACTGAAGCTTTCTTT. This rearrangement joins TRBV29-1 to TRBJ1-1; 7 bases agree with TRBD1. The junction had 3 bases not matched to a gene; V was cut back by 1 base and J by 4 bases. CDR3 length: 13 amino acids. Germline lookup yields CDR1 SQVTM and CDR2 ANQGSEA.

This clonotype was detected only a few times. An end of the junction differs from the germline gene, which may be a read error. The rearrangement uses TRBV7-7 and TRBJ2-1; 9 bases are shared with TRBD1. This CDR3 has 15 amino acids. CDR1 SSHAT and CDR2 FNYEAQ come from the germline V gene (reference sequence). The CDR3 coding sequence is TGTGCTAGCAGCTTAGGGACAGGGACCAACAATGAGCAGTTCTTC. Protein sequence: CASSLGTGTNNEQFF.

This clonotype was seen more than once but under ten times. The chain combines TRBV6-2 or TRBV6-3 with TRBJ1-5, with D possibly being TRBD1 (6 bases). The CDR3 is 13 residues long. The V gene lost 10 bases and the J gene lost 2 bases, with 12 bases spanning the gap. The V gene's germline CDR1 is MNHEY and CDR2 SVGEGT. This CDR3 is CATDNRGNQPQHF. The CDR3 DNA follows: TGTGCCACCGACAACAGGGGCAATCAGCCCCAGCATTTT.

The rearrangement links TRBV29-1 to TRBJ2-6; 9 bases fit TRBD1. The CDR3 is made up of 15 amino acids. The junction had 5 bases not matched to a gene; V was cut back by 6 bases and J by 2 bases. The V gene's germline CDR1 is SQVTM and CDR2 ANQGSEA. The CDR3 bases are TGCAGCGTGGGGGACAGGGTGGCTGGGGCCAACGTCCTGACTTTC. Translation gives CSVGDRVAGANVLTF.

The J gene is TRBJ1-1, the V gene TRBV20-1, with D possibly matching TRBD1 (5 bases). Germline CDR1 DFQATT, CDR2 SNEGSKA (reference sequence). This CDR3 region has 16 residues. Deletions cut 1 base from V and 0 bases from J, with 15 bases between. CDR3 amino acids: CSARVAGRTMNTEAFF. CDR3 sequence (DNA): TGCAGTGCTAGAGTCGCGGGACGAACGATGAACACTGAAGCTTTCTTT.

This clonotype was picked up a small number of times. The V and J genes are TRBV29-1 and TRBJ1-2; D call uncertain. Germline CDR1 is SQVTM and CDR2 is ANQGSEA. V lost 0 bases and J lost 6, with 5 bases in between. CDR3 length: 11 residues. The CDR3, as DNA: TGCAGCGTTGAAGACTTGGATGGCTACACCTTC. Protein product: CSVEDLDGYTF. The complete variable domain, with remaining parts taken from reference TRBV29-1 and TRBJ1-2, reads SAVISQKPSRDICQRGTSLTIQCQVDSQVTMMFWYRQQPGQSLTLIATANQGSEATYESGFVIDKFPISRPNLTFSTLTVSNMSPEDSSIYLCSVEDLDGYTFGSGTRLTVV.

V usage is TRBV20-1 and J usage is TRBJ2-5; D is ambiguous. In germline, CDR1 is DFQATT, CDR2 SNEGSKA (reference sequence). The length of the CDR3 is 12 residues. V was cut by 4 bases and J by 0 bases, with 6 bases left in between. CDR3 sequence: CSAMTNQETQYF. CDR3 coding DNA: TGCAGTGCTATGACAAACCAAGAGACCCAGTACTTC.

Only a few counts were recorded for this clonotype. The CDR3 bases are TGTGCCACCAGCAGAGAGGGGAGCAGGGGCGCGGGCTATGGCTACACCTTC. Translation gives CATSREGSRGAGYGYTF. This sequence joins TRBV15 and TRBJ1-2; the D gene is possibly TRBD1 (6 bases). Germline V gene lookup returns CDR1 LNHNV and CDR2 YYDKDF (reference sequence). V was cut by 0 bases and J by 4 bases, with 18 bases left in between. The CDR3 is 17 amino acids.

V gene TRBV20-1 combines with J gene TRBJ2-1, with D maybe TRBD2 (6 bases). CDR1 is DFQATT, CDR2 SNEGSKA, per germline (reference sequence). The CDR3 runs 15 residues. The V and J ends lost 1 base and 4 bases respectively, with 14 bases between them. CDR3 sequence: CSARVSGGKYNEQFF. The CDR3 nucleotides read TGCAGTGCTAGAGTTTCGGGCGGGAAGTACAATGAGCAGTTCTTC.

This clonotype occurred a few times. The chain employs TRBV6-1 and TRBJ2-7; 8 nucleotides align to TRBD1. The length of the CDR3 is 13 residues. The germline V gene encodes CDR1 MNHNS and CDR2 SASEGT. The junction had 8 bases not matched to a gene; V was cut back by 7 bases and J by 6 bases. CDR3: CASKGTGSGEQYF. The DNA of the CDR3 is TGTGCCAGCAAAGGGACAGGTAGCGGCGAGCAGTACTTC.

The chain combines TRBV21-1 with TRBJ2-7; the table names TRBD1, a call not compared with the DNA. TRBV21-1 is a recognized pseudogene. The CDR3 length is 15 residues. In nucleotides, the CDR3 is TGTGCCAGCAGACAGGACAGCTTGGTCTCCTACGAGCAGTACTTC. Translated: CASRQDSLVSYEQYF.

V gene TRBV7-2 combines with J gene TRBJ2-1; perhaps TRBD2 as D (5 bases). Per the germline V gene, CDR1 is SGHTA and CDR2 is FQGNSA. The V and J ends lost 5 bases and 6 bases respectively, with 20 bases between them. The CDR3 totals 16 residues. The CDR3 loop reads CASSARSGRLGNEQFF. The CDR3 DNA follows: TGTGCCAGCAGCGCAAGGAGCGGACGTCTCGGCAATGAGCAGTTCTTC. Full variable domain (rest looked up from reference TRBV7-2 and TRBJ2-1): GAGVSQSPSNKVTEKGKDVELRCDPISGHTALYWYRQSLGQGLEFLIYFQGNSAPDKSGLPSDRFSAERTGGSVSTLTIQRTQQEDSAVYLCASSARSGRLGNEQFFGPGTRLTVL.

This clonotype was observed a few times. This chain uses TRBV2 with TRBJ2-3, with D hard to call. CDR3 size: 14 residues. The V end was cut by 5 bases, the J end by 0 bases, with 9 bases between. Germline loops: CDR1 SNHLY, CDR2 FYNNEI. The CDR3 DNA reads as TGTGCCAGCAGTAGACGGATTAGCACAGATACGCAGTATTTT. Its protein product is CASSRRISTDTQYF.

This clonotype was detected a few times. The chain joins TRBV13 to TRBJ2-1; D unclear. The ends were cut back, 3 bases at V and 6 bases at J, with 3 bases in the middle. The germline V gene has CDR1 PRHDT and CDR2 FYEKMQ (reference sequence). This CDR3 region has 11 residues. The CDR3 DNA sequence: TGTGCCAGCAGCTTGAGCAATGAGCAGTTCTTC. This translates into CASSLSNEQFF.

This clonotype appeared a few times. The rearrangement joins TRBV20-1 to TRBJ2-7; 12 positions match TRBD1. Germline loops: CDR1 DFQATT, CDR2 SNEGSKA (reference sequence). The CDR3 consists of 12 residues. Trimming removed 5 bases from V and 6 bases from J; junction bases left unmatched: 2. The CDR3: CSAWDRGREQYF. The DNA for the CDR3 is TGCAGTGCTTGGGACAGGGGGCGCGAGCAGTACTTC.

In this sample, this clonotype turned up a few times. This sequence joins TRBV10-3 and TRBJ1-5; D possibly corresponds to TRBD1 (5 bases). Germline assignment: CDR1 ENHRY and CDR2 SYGVKD. The V end was cut by 0 bases, the J end by 7 bases, with 7 bases between. The CDR3 runs to 13 residues. CDR3 in amino acids: CAISESGEQPQHF. As DNA, the CDR3 is TGTGCCATCAGTGAGTCAGGGGAGCAGCCCCAGCATTTT.

The chain recombines TRBV29-1 with TRBJ1-1; no clear D gene. This CDR3 is 13 amino acids long. Trimming removed 4 bases from V and 3 bases from J, with 12 bases in between. The V gene's germline CDR1 is SQVTM and CDR2 ANQGSEA. The CDR3 loop is CSVALGLYTEAFF. The CDR3 DNA sequence: TGCAGCGTTGCGTTGGGGTTGTACACTGAAGCTTTCTTT.

The V gene is TRBV6-1, the J gene TRBJ2-1, with D perhaps being TRBD1 or TRBD2 (5 bases each). Germline CDR1 and CDR2: MNHNS and SASEGT. This CDR3 spans 12 amino acids. V lost 6 bases, J lost 9 bases, and 12 bases lay in between. CDR3 region: CASSTWGSEQFF. The DNA for the CDR3 is TGTGCCAGCAGCACGTGGGGGAGTGAGCAGTTCTTC.

This clonotype has just a few counts. The J gene is TRBJ2-1, the V gene TRBV7-3; 8 bases align to TRBD2. From germline, CDR1 is SGHTA and CDR2 FQGTGA. The CDR3 is made up of 15 amino acids. V was clipped by 2 bases and J by 6 bases; unmatched bases: 6. The CDR3 DNA is TGTGCCAGCAGCTTAGGGGCGGGAGGAGGCAATGAGCAGTTCTTC. As protein: CASSLGAGGGNEQFF.